Below are 23 T cell receptor beta chains sequenced from a single sample in a study of radiation and T cells in renal cell carcinoma. Sample time point: blood 4 weeks post-SBRT, at nephrectomy. Treatment denoted: 15 Gy SBRT to primary tumor, nephrectomy 4 weeks later. Assay used: immunoSEQ multiplex PCR; TCRdb lists only in-frame clones, some missing. The sample shows approximately 80,000 clones, about nine tenths of them seen only once. The input for sequencing was blood, taken from a patient whose treatment included radiotherapy and nephrectomy. Receptors were obtained from a woman in her 70s with renal cell carcinoma.

This chain uses TRBV27 with TRBJ1-1; 7 nucleotides line up with TRBD1. This CDR3 region has 14 residues. The junction had 4 bases not matched to a gene; V was cut back by 5 bases and J by 1 base. Germline assignment: CDR1 MNHEY and CDR2 SMNVEV (reference sequence). The DNA of the CDR3 is TGTGCCAGCAGTGTACGGGACAGGAACACTGAAGCTTTCTTT. Its translation: CASSVRDRNTEAFF.

This sequence joins TRBV4-1 and TRBJ2-6; 9 bases fit TRBD1. This CDR3 spans 16 amino acids. The V gene end was trimmed by 4 bases and the J gene end by 4 bases; junction bases not matched to a gene: 5. Germline V gives CDR1 MGHRA, CDR2 YSYEKL. The DNA of the CDR3 is TGCGCCAGCAGCCGGGACAGGGAATCAGGGGCCAACGTCCTGACTTTC. It codes for CASSRDRESGANVLTF.

The J gene is TRBJ2-7, the V gene TRBV19; 10 nucleotides agree with TRBD1. CDR1 LNHDA and CDR2 SQIVND come from the germline V gene (reference sequence). Losses at the gene ends were 4 bases for V and 1 base for J; bases not matched to a gene: 16. The CDR3 runs to 19 residues. CDR3 nucleotide sequence: TGTGCCAGTAGTAGGCAAGTCCCGGGACAGGGGTTGAGGTCCTACGAGCAGTACTTC. Translated, it gives CASSRQVPGQGLRSYEQYF. The variable domain in full, completed from reference TRBV19 and TRBJ2-7, reads DGGITQSPKYLFRKEGQNVTLSCEQNLNHDAMYWYRQDPGQGLRLIYYSQIVNDFQKGDIAEGYSVSREKKESFPLTVTSAQKNPTAFYLCASSRQVPGQGLRSYEQYFGPGTRLTVT.

This clone was picked up one time. The chain links TRBV19 to TRBJ2-5, with 7 bases matching TRBD1. The DNA end favors TRBJ2-7, so the J call may be wrong. Per the germline V gene, CDR1 is LNHDA and CDR2 is SQIVND (reference sequence). The CDR3 length is 15 residues. The CDR3 DNA is TGTGCCAGTAGTATAGTGGGCAGGGGGATGGACGAGCAGTACTTC. Its protein product is CASSIVGRGMDEQYF.

This clone was seen just once. The V and J genes are TRBV28 and TRBJ1-6, with TRBD1 matching over 8 bases. This CDR3 region has 14 residues. The V segment lost 7 bases and the J segment 9 bases; nucleotides outside the gene matches: 8. From germline, CDR1 is MDHEN and CDR2 SYDVKM. This chain's CDR3 is CASTRQGSSSPLHF. The CDR3 DNA sequence: TGTGCCAGCACCAGACAGGGGTCTAGTTCACCCCTCCACTTT. The full variable domain, its missing parts supplied by reference TRBV28 and TRBJ1-6, is DVKVTQSSRYLVKRTGEKVFLECVQDMDHENMFWYRQDPGLGLRLIYFSYDVKMKEKGDIPEGYSVSREKKERFSLILESASTNQTSMYLCASTRQGSSSPLHFGNGTRLTVT.

The chain joins TRBV15 to TRBJ2-1; 7 bases are a match to TRBD1. Germline assignment: CDR1 LNHNV and CDR2 YYDKDF (reference sequence). This CDR3 contains 12 residues. J gave up 9 bases and V 2 bases, and 1 base lay outside the gene matches. The CDR3 bases are TGTGCCACCAGCAGATGGACAGGTGAGCAGTTCTTC. Its protein product is CATSRWTGEQFF.

The gene calls are TRBV9 and TRBJ1-2; TRBD1 is a possible D gene (6 bases). The V gene lost 4 bases and the J gene lost 7 bases, with 11 bases spanning the gap. Germline V gene data show CDR1 as SGDLS and CDR2 as YYNGEE. This CDR3 is built from 12 residues. CDR3 in DNA: TGTGCCAGCAGCTCCGGACAGAGTGGCTACACCTTC. This encodes CASSSGQSGYTF. The full variable domain, its missing parts supplied by reference TRBV9 and TRBJ1-2, is DSGVTQTPKHLITATGQRVTLRCSPRSGDLSVYWYQQSLDQGLQFLIQYYNGEERAKGNILERFSAQQFPDLHSELNLSSLELGDSALYFCASSSGQSGYTFGSGTRLTVV.

This chain links TRBV18 with TRBJ2-3; D possibly corresponds to TRBD2 (6 bases). Looked up from germline, CDR1 is KGHSH and CDR2 is LQKENI. The CDR3 loop spans 17 amino acids. V was cut by 1 base and J by 0 bases, with 14 bases left in between. CDR3: CASSPLSGGASTDTQYF. In nucleotides, the CDR3 is TGTGCCAGCTCACCACTCTCGGGCGGGGCCAGCACAGATACGCAGTATTTT.

This clone occurred a few times. V gene TRBV29-1 combines with J gene TRBJ1-1, with 7 bases that match TRBD1. V lost 4 bases, J lost 0 bases, and 8 bases stayed unmatched. This CDR3 is built from 15 residues. The germline gives CDR1 SQVTM, CDR2 ANQGSEA. CDR3 in amino acids: CSVVDRVIMNTEAFF. In DNA, the CDR3 is TGCAGCGTTGTAGACAGGGTTATCATGAACACTGAAGCTTTCTTT.

The chain uses TRBV28 and TRBJ1-5, with TRBD1 matching over 8 bases. Trimming removed 5 bases from V and 13 bases from J; junction bases left unmatched: 10. Germline CDR1 and CDR2: MDHEN and SYDVKM. The CDR3 extends over 13 amino acids. The CDR3: CASSPPGQVHQHF. The CDR3 DNA sequence: TGTGCCAGCAGTCCTCCGGGACAGGTCCATCAGCATTTT.

CDR3 DNA sequence: TGCGCCAGCAGCCAAGATTGGGGGACGGGGCAGGATTATCAGCAGTACTTC. Translating it yields CASSQDWGTGQDYQQYF. The J gene is TRBJ2-7, the V gene TRBV4-1; TRBD1 or TRBD2 may be the D gene (5 bases each). Germline V CDR1 and CDR2: MGHRA, YSYEKL. The CDR3 sequence is 17 residues long. Trimming pared 0 bases from V and 8 bases from J, leaving 23 bases between.

V is TRBV28 and J is TRBJ2-7; TRBD2 is a possible D gene (6 bases). Between the trimmed V and J ends, which lost 6 bases and 3 bases, there was a span of 21 bases. The V gene's germline CDR1 is MDHEN and CDR2 SYDVKM. The CDR3 extends over 16 amino acids. The CDR3 DNA reads as TGTGCCAGCAGCCCCGTTGGGATTTTAGCGGACTACGAGCAGTACTTC. It codes for CASSPVGILADYEQYF.

This clone was counted a single time. This rearrangement joins TRBV5-1 to TRBJ1-2; no firm D call. V lost 0 bases and J lost 3, with 9 bases in between. This CDR3 is 14 amino acids long. Per the germline V gene, CDR1 is SGHRS and CDR2 is YFSETQ. CDR3 residues: CASSLAGEDYGYTF. CDR3 sequence (DNA): TGCGCCAGCAGCTTGGCCGGGGAGGACTATGGCTACACCTTC.

This chain connects TRBV5-1 to TRBJ1-6; D not certain. The CDR3 runs 13 residues. CDR1 and CDR2 from the germline V gene are SGHRS and YFSETQ. V was trimmed by 0 bases and J by 5 bases, leaving 3 bases between them. The CDR3, as DNA: TGCGCCAGCAGCTTGGGGGATAATTCACCCCTCCACTTT. Protein product: CASSLGDNSPLHF.

J is TRBJ2-3 and V is TRBV27; 13 nucleotides align to TRBD2. Germline CDR1 and CDR2: MNHEY and SMNVEV (reference sequence). CDR3 length: 18 amino acids. The J segment lost 0 bases and the V segment lost 5 bases, leaving 8 bases of the junction unmatched. CDR3 nucleotides: TGTGCCAGCAGTATGGGACTAGCGGGGACCTTTAGCACAGATACGCAGTATTTT. Amino acid sequence: CASSMGLAGTFSTDTQYF.

CDR3 amino acids: CASSLSGTGTYGYTF. CDR3 nucleotides: TGTGCCAGCAGCTTGAGCGGGACAGGCACATATGGCTACACCTTC. V usage is TRBV5-4 and J usage is TRBJ1-2, with 8 bases aligning to TRBD1. Germline CDR1 reads SGHNT; CDR2 reads YYREEE (reference sequence). The CDR3 extends over 15 amino acids. With V trimmed by 1 base and J by 5 bases, 7 bases remained unmatched.

A few counts support this clone. The chain combines TRBV7-9 with TRBJ1-1; the D gene is possibly TRBD1 (5 bases). The CDR3 totals 12 residues. Deletions cut 6 bases from V and 13 bases from J, with 18 bases between. CDR1 is SEHNR and CDR2 is FQNEAQ in the germline V gene (reference sequence). Here the CDR3 DNA reads TGTGCCAGCAGTCCATCCGGGACGGGGGGTTTCTTT. Its translation: CASSPSGTGGFF. The full variable domain, completed using reference TRBV7-9 and TRBJ1-1, is DTGVSQNPRHKITKRGQNVTFRCDPISEHNRLYWYRQTLGQGPEFLTYFQNEAQLEKSRLLSDRFSAERPKGSFSTLEIQRTEQGDSAMYLCASSPSGTGGFFGQGTRLTVV.

This chain joins TRBV4-1 and TRBJ2-5; TRBD2 matches at 10 bases. With the DNA end fitting TRBJ2-7 better, the J assignment may be wrong. From germline, CDR1 is MGHRA and CDR2 YSYEKL. The CDR3 has 15 amino acids. The CDR3 nucleotides read TGCGCCAGCAGCCAAGAACTAGCGGGATACTACGAGCAGTACTTC. Translation gives CASSQELAGYYEQYF.

The chain combines TRBV15 with TRBJ1-2; 9 bases map to TRBD1. The V segment lost 5 bases and the J segment 8 bases; nucleotides outside the gene matches: 12. There are 15 residues in the CDR3. The germline V gene encodes CDR1 LNHNV and CDR2 YYDKDF (reference sequence). The CDR3 loop is CATSPQDRGGWGYTF. For the CDR3, the DNA is TGTGCCACCAGCCCCCAAGACAGGGGGGGGTGGGGCTACACCTTC.

The CDR3 DNA is TGTGCCAGCGGAGAAACAGGGAAGGGAAACTATGGCTACACCTTC. Amino acid sequence: CASGETGKGNYGYTF. This chain joins TRBV27 and TRBJ1-2; weak D call: TRBD1 (6 bases). Per the germline V gene, CDR1 is MNHEY and CDR2 is SMNVEV (reference sequence). V lost 8 bases to trimming and J lost 2 bases, with 18 bases between them. The CDR3 runs to 15 residues.

The genes are TRBV6-5 and TRBJ2-2, with D unresolved. Germline V gives CDR1 MNHEY, CDR2 SVGAGI. With 2 bases removed from V and 0 bases from J, the gap between germline ends came to 1 base. There are 13 residues in the CDR3. CDR3 sequence: CASSYPNTGELFF. In DNA form, the CDR3 reads TGTGCCAGCAGTTACCCGAACACCGGGGAGCTGTTTTTT.

Remarks on this clone: Sequence at one end of the junction differs from germline and may be a read error. The gene calls are TRBV6-5 and TRBJ2-2; D is unclear. The germline CDR1 and CDR2 sequences are MNHEY and SVGAGI. This CDR3 contains 15 residues. CDR3 DNA: TGTGCCAGCAGTTACTCGGGCAGACACACCCGGGAGCTGTTTTTT. Its protein product is CASSYSGRHTRELFF.

CDR3 coding DNA: TGTGCCAGCAGCCCTTATGGGATCAGCAATAATAATTCACCCCTCCACTTT. It is translated as CASSPYGISNNNSPLHF. The chain uses TRBV11-3 and TRBJ1-6, with D uncertain. This CDR3 is built from 17 residues. With 5 bases removed from V and 5 bases from J, the gap between germline ends came to 19 bases. The germline V gene has CDR1 SGHNT and CDR2 YENEEA.